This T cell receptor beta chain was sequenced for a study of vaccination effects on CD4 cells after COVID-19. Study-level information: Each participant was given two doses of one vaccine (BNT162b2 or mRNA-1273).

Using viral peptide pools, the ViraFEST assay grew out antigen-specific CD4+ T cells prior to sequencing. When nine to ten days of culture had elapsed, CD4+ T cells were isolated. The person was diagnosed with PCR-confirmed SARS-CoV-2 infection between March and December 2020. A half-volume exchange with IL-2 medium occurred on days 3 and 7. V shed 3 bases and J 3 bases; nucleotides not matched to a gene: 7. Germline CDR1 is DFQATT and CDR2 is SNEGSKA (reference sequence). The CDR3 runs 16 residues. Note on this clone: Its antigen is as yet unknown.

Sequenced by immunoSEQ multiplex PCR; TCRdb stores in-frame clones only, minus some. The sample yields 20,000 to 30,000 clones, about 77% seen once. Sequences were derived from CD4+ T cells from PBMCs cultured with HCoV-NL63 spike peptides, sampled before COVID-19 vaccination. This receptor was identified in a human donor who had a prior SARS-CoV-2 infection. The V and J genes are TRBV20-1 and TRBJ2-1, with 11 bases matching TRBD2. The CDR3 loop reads CSASKGLAVHYNEQFF. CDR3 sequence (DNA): TGCAGTGCTAGTAAGGGACTAGCGGTACACTACAATGAGCAGTTCTTC.